This passage covers 26 T cell receptor beta chains from one sample sequenced in a study of shared clonotypes between healthy human individuals. Method: immunoSEQ multiplex PCR; TCRdb's copy keeps in-frame clones and lacks some. The data contain 2 million to 2.5 million clones, roughly 93% of them singletons. The sequenced sample was naive CD4+ T cells from PBMCs. Noted subset: CD45RA+ positively selected. The receptors stem from a young man in good health. Some clones in this sample may be carry-over from other donors' samples.

The V and J genes are TRBV4-1 and TRBJ2-7; 13 nucleotides agree with TRBD2. The germline V gene encodes CDR1 MGHRA and CDR2 YSYEKL. J lost 5 bases, V lost 4 bases, and 11 bases had no gene match. The CDR3 is 17 amino acids. The CDR3, as DNA: TGCGCCAGCAGCCCCTACGGACTAGCGGGAGTTGGGAACGAGCAGTACTTC. Residues: CASSPYGLAGVGNEQYF.

The chain uses TRBV6-5 and TRBJ2-1; D is unresolved. V was cut by 8 bases and J by 6 bases, with 8 bases left in between. The V gene's germline CDR1 is MNHEY and CDR2 SVGAGI. The CDR3 runs 11 residues. In DNA form, the CDR3 reads TGTGCCAGCCAAACGTTCAATGAGCAGTTCTTC. Amino acids: CASQTFNEQFF.

This clone was seen a single time. The chain joins TRBV7-2 to TRBJ1-1; no definite D call. The germline V and J ends were trimmed by 5 bases and 1 base, with 8 bases remaining between them. Germline V gene lookup returns CDR1 SGHTA and CDR2 FQGNSA. The CDR3 extends over 13 amino acids. The CDR3 region has the DNA TGTGCCAGCAGCACTCATCAGAACACTGAAGCTTTCTTT. Its protein is CASSTHQNTEAFF. Drawing the rest from reference TRBV7-2 and TRBJ1-1, the complete variable domain is GAGVSQSPSNKVTEKGKDVELRCDPISGHTALYWYRQSLGQGLEFLIYFQGNSAPDKSGLPSDRFSAERTGGSVSTLTIQRTQQEDSAVYLCASSTHQNTEAFFGQGTRLTVV.

The gene calls are TRBV15 and TRBJ1-4; D remains ambiguous. Per germline, CDR1 LNHNV and CDR2 YYDKDF (reference sequence). This CDR3 has 15 residues. The V end was cut by 0 bases, the J end by 1 base, with 6 bases between. The CDR3 is CATSREGGTNEKLFF. The CDR3 DNA follows: TGTGCCACCAGCAGAGAAGGCGGAACTAATGAAAAACTGTTTTTT.

This clone was detected only once. V usage is TRBV2 and J usage is TRBJ1-6; D is ambiguous. The V and J ends lost 3 bases and 7 bases respectively, with 7 bases between them. There are 13 residues in the CDR3. The germline gives CDR1 SNHLY, CDR2 FYNNEI. This chain's CDR3 is CASSEANNSPLHF. CDR3 nucleotide sequence: TGTGCCAGCAGTGAGGCTAACAATTCACCCCTCCACTTT.

For the CDR3, the DNA is TGTGCCAGCAGCCCCGCTCCTAATGAAAAACTGTTTTTT. Its translation: CASSPAPNEKLFF. This sequence joins TRBV5-4 and TRBJ1-4; no reliable D call. V was clipped by 4 bases and J by 3 bases, with 7 bases between them. Germline-derived CDR1 and CDR2 are SGHNT and YYREEE (reference sequence). The CDR3 is 13 residues long. Looking up the rest from reference TRBV5-4 and TRBJ1-4 gives the full variable domain: ETGVTQSPTHLIKTRGQQVTLRCSSQSGHNTVSWYQQALGQGPQFIFQYYREEENGRGNFPPRFSGLQFPNYSSELNVNALELDDSALYLCASSPAPNEKLFFGSGTQLSVL.

The chain carries TRBV5-4 and TRBJ2-1, with TRBD1 identical over 7 bases. The junction had 8 bases not matched to a gene; V was cut back by 2 bases and J by 6 bases. Germline values: CDR1 SGHNT, CDR2 YYREEE (reference sequence). The CDR3 consists of 15 residues. CDR3 in amino acids: CASSLRRGQGNEQFF. CDR3 bases: TGTGCCAGCAGCTTAAGAAGGGGGCAGGGCAATGAGCAGTTCTTC.

The rearrangement joins TRBV11-2 to TRBJ2-4, with no clear D. Trimming pared 11 bases from V and 0 bases from J, leaving 14 bases between. This CDR3 region has 14 residues. Germline V gene sequence: CDR1 SGHAT, CDR2 FQNNGV. DNA of the CDR3: TGTGCCTCACAGCTTCTCCTAGCCAAAAACATTCAGTACTTC. It specifies CASQLLLAKNIQYF.

In DNA, the CDR3 is TGTGCCAGCAGGTTGAGACAGGGAACTACCGGGGAGCTGTTTTTT. It encodes CASRLRQGTTGELFF. The chain carries TRBV6-1 and TRBJ2-2, with 7 bases identical to TRBD1. Germline V gene lookup returns CDR1 MNHNS and CDR2 SASEGT. The CDR3 consists of 15 residues. The trim removed 6 bases at V and 5 bases at J, leaving 9 bases unmatched.

The chain uses TRBV5-6 and TRBJ1-2, with D tentatively TRBD1 (5 bases). The CDR3 has 16 amino acids. Germline values: CDR1 SGHDT, CDR2 YYEEEE. V was clipped by 0 bases and J by 4 bases, with 16 bases between them. The CDR3 here is CASSLVGRVKGYGYTF. The CDR3 DNA reads as TGTGCCAGCAGCTTGGTTGGCAGGGTTAAAGGCTATGGCTACACCTTC. Based on the CDR3 plus reference TRBV5-6 and TRBJ1-2, the full variable domain is DAGVTQSPTHLIKTRGQQVTLRCSPKSGHDTVSWYQQALGQGPQFIFQYYEEEERQRGNFPDRFSGHQFPNYSSELNVNALLLGDSALYLCASSLVGRVKGYGYTFGSGTRLTVV.

The chain carries TRBV27 and TRBJ1-4; 8 nucleotides match TRBD1. Germline lookup yields CDR1 MNHEY and CDR2 SMNVEV (reference sequence). V lost 5 bases, J lost 8 bases, and 7 bases stayed unmatched. CDR3 length equals 14 residues. CDR3 amino acids: CASSPTGEREKLFF. For the CDR3, the DNA is TGTGCCAGCAGTCCGACAGGGGAGAGGGAAAAACTGTTTTTT.

The sample holds a few counts of this clone. This rearrangement joins TRBV7-9 to TRBJ1-5; D unclear. The germline V gene encodes CDR1 SEHNR and CDR2 FQNEAQ (reference sequence). Between the trimmed V and J ends, which lost 3 bases and 0 bases, there was a span of 6 bases. The CDR3 totals 14 residues. This chain's CDR3 is CASSFSTSNQPQHF. The CDR3 coding sequence is TGTGCCAGCAGCTTCTCGACTAGCAATCAGCCCCAGCATTTT.

This chain links TRBV6-1 with TRBJ2-6, with TRBD1 as a possible D gene (5 bases). The ends were cut back, 4 bases at V and 0 bases at J, with 16 bases in the middle. The CDR3 sequence is 18 residues long. Germline CDR1 reads MNHNS; CDR2 reads SASEGT. CDR3 region: CASSVDSIRYSGANVLTF. DNA for the CDR3: TGTGCCAGCAGTGTCGACAGTATAAGATACTCTGGGGCCAACGTCCTGACTTTC.

V gene TRBV7-2 combines with J gene TRBJ1-1, with TRBD1 matching 8 bases. V shed 0 bases, J shed 1 base, and the junction held 4 bases outside the gene matches. Germline-derived CDR1 and CDR2 are SGHTA and FQGNSA. The CDR3 sequence is 16 residues long. The chain's CDR3 is CASSLAAGQANTEAFF. For the CDR3, the DNA is TGTGCCAGCAGCTTAGCCGCGGGACAGGCGAACACTGAAGCTTTCTTT.

The chain recombines TRBV4-1 with TRBJ2-5; D unclear. The CDR3 has 14 amino acids. The ends were cut back, 1 base at V and 6 bases at J, with 12 bases in the middle. Germline CDR1 is MGHRA and CDR2 is YSYEKL. In DNA, the CDR3 is TGCGCCAGCAGCCAAGGAGCAAATGGAAAGACCCAGTACTTC. Amino acid sequence: CASSQGANGKTQYF.

The CDR3 coding sequence is TGTGCCAGCAGCACCCGGGACAGGAAATACAATGAGCAGTTCTTC. Protein product: CASSTRDRKYNEQFF. This chain joins TRBV9 and TRBJ2-1; 8 nucleotides agree with TRBD1. Germline CDR1 SGDLS, CDR2 YYNGEE. This CDR3 contains 15 residues. V gave up 4 bases and J gave up 4 bases; unmatched junction bases: 7. Combining the CDR3 with reference TRBV9 and TRBJ2-1 gives the whole variable domain DSGVTQTPKHLITATGQRVTLRCSPRSGDLSVYWYQQSLDQGLQFLIQYYNGEERAKGNILERFSAQQFPDLHSELNLSSLELGDSALYFCASSTRDRKYNEQFFGPGTRLTVL.

The rearrangement uses TRBV6-1 and TRBJ2-7; 9 bases are a match to TRBD1. From germline, CDR1 is MNHNS and CDR2 SASEGT. This CDR3 spans 17 amino acids. V lost 1 base to trimming and J lost 3 bases; unmatched junction nucleotides: 10. CDR3 amino acids: CASSEELGQGFVYEQYF. DNA of the CDR3: TGTGCCAGCAGTGAAGAATTGGGACAGGGCTTTGTCTACGAGCAGTACTTC.

The chain recombines TRBV28 with TRBJ1-2, with 9 bases that match TRBD1. The CDR3 length is 15 residues. Germline CDR1 reads MDHEN; CDR2 reads SYDVKM. V lost 6 bases to trimming and J lost 2 bases; unmatched junction nucleotides: 7. The CDR3 spells CASSDSGTGNYGYTF. As DNA, the CDR3 is TGTGCCAGCAGCGACTCCGGGACAGGGAACTATGGCTACACCTTC.

The sample holds one count of this clone. This chain uses TRBV7-2 with TRBJ1-1; 8 bases are shared with TRBD1. V lost 3 bases to trimming and J lost 4 bases; unmatched junction nucleotides: 4. CDR3 length: 14 amino acids. From germline, CDR1 is SGHTA and CDR2 FQGNSA. CDR3 in amino acids: CASSFLTGGTEAFF. CDR3 in DNA: TGTGCCAGCAGCTTTCTAACAGGGGGCACTGAAGCTTTCTTT.

The chain has TRBV10-3 and TRBJ1-2, with 8 bases identical to TRBD1. The germline CDR1 and CDR2 sequences are ENHRY and SYGVKD. The CDR3 length is 16 residues. V lost 8 bases and J lost 4; bases outside the gene matches: 15. As DNA, the CDR3 is TGTGCCATCGGGGATACGGCCACAGGGGGATTCTATGGCTACACCTTC. Translating it yields CAIGDTATGGFYGYTF.

The rearrangement uses TRBV27 and TRBJ1-5; possible D gene TRBD1, 6 bases. The CDR3 has 18 amino acids. V lost 4 bases to trimming and J lost 9 bases, with 28 bases between them. The germline CDR1 and CDR2 sequences are MNHEY and SMNVEV (reference sequence). In DNA form, the CDR3 reads TGTGCCAGCAGTTCGAGATTAATCCGGGACACCGGGACGCGGCCCCAGCATTTT. The encoded protein is CASSSRLIRDTGTRPQHF.

This clone showed up just once. The V call is TRBV18, the J call TRBJ2-7; 10 bases align to TRBD1. The ends lost 2 bases at V and 7 bases at J; junction bases unmatched: 2. The CDR3 has 13 residues. Per the germline V gene, CDR1 is KGHSH and CDR2 is LQKENI. The chain's CDR3 is CASSPGQGEEQYF. DNA for the CDR3: TGTGCCAGCTCACCAGGACAGGGGGAGGAGCAGTACTTC. Complete variable domain (other parts from reference TRBV18 and TRBJ2-7): NAGVMQNPRHLVRRRGQEARLRCSPMKGHSHVYWYRQLPEEGLKFMVYLQKENIIDESGMPKERFSAEFPKEGPSILRIQQVVRGDSAAYFCASSPGQGEEQYFGPGTRLTVT.

This chain connects TRBV7-6 to TRBJ2-7; 8 bases map to TRBD1. The V gene end was trimmed by 1 base and the J gene end by 3 bases; junction bases not matched to a gene: 8. Germline V lookup: CDR1 SGHVS, CDR2 FNYEAQ. The CDR3 is made up of 16 amino acids. The CDR3 DNA reads TGTGCCAGCAGCTTAGGGCCCCCGGGACAGGTCTACGAGCAGTACTTC. It is translated as CASSLGPPGQVYEQYF.

About this clone: At one end the junction does not follow the germline gene, possibly because of a read error. This chain links TRBV18 with TRBJ1-2, with 7 bases lining up with TRBD1. Germline CDR1 KGHSH, CDR2 LQKENI. This CDR3 region has 14 residues. The CDR3 region is CASSPTGVDYSYTF. The CDR3 DNA sequence: TGTGCCAGCTCACCAACAGGGGTGGACTATAGCTACACCTTC. Drawing the rest from reference TRBV18 and TRBJ1-2, the complete variable domain is NAGVMQNPRHLVRRRGQEARLRCSPMKGHSHVYWYRQLPEEGLKFMVYLQKENIIDESGMPKERFSAEFPKEGPSILRIQQVVRGDSAAYFCASSPTGVDYSYTFGSGTRLTVV.

The rearrangement joins TRBV6-6 to TRBJ2-7, with 9 bases aligning to TRBD2. CDR1 is MNHNY, CDR2 SVGAGI, per germline (reference sequence). V lost 4 bases to trimming and J lost 3 bases; unmatched junction nucleotides: 10. The CDR3 sequence is 16 residues long. This CDR3 is CASSSLTSGGGYEQYF. The CDR3 region has the DNA TGTGCCAGCAGTTCACTGACTAGCGGAGGGGGCTACGAGCAGTACTTC.

The chain recombines TRBV6-4 with TRBJ1-1; D unresolved. The CDR3 has 13 residues. The V gene's germline CDR1 is MRHNA and CDR2 SNTAGT. The germline V and J ends were trimmed by 6 bases and 7 bases, with 15 bases remaining between them. The DNA of the CDR3 is TGTGCCAGCAGGGGAGGTGCATACAATGAAGCTTTCTTT. This codes for CASRGGAYNEAFF.